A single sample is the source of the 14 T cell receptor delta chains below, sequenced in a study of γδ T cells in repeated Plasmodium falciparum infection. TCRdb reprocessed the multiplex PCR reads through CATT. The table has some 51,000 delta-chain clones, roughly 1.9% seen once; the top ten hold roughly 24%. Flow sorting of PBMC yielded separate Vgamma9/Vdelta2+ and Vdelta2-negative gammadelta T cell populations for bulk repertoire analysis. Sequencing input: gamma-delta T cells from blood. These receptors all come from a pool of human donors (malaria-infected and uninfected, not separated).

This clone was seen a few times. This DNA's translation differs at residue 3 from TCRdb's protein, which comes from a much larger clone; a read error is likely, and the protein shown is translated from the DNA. The DNA for the CDR3 is TGTGCCCGTGACTCGGTGGGGGCCTACACCGATAAACTCATCTTT. It specifies CARDSVGAYTDKLIF. J is TRDJ1 and V is TRDV2, with D possibly TRDD3 on 6 matching bases. Since TCRdb gives no J gene, matching the DNA to germline was used here to assign it. CDR1 is GEAIGNYY, CDR2 EKD, per germline. The length of the CDR3 is 15 residues.

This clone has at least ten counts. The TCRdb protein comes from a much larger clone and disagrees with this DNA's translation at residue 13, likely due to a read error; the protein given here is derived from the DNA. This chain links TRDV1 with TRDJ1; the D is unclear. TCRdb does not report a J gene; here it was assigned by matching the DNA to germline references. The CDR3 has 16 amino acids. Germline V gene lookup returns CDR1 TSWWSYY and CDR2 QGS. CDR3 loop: CALGEIRQGYTDRLIF. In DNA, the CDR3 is TGTGCTCTTGGGGAAATCCGTCAGGGGTACACCGATAGACTCATCTTT.

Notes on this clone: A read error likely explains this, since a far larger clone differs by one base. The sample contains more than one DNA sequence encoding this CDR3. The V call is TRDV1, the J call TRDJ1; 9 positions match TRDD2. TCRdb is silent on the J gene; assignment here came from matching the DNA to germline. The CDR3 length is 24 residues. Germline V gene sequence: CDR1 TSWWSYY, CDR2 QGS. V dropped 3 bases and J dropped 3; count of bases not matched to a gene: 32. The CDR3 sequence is CALGDGAFLRAMRGTSNRPDKLIF. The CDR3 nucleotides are TGTGCTCTTGGGGATGGCGCCTTCCTACGAGCCATGCGGGGAACTTCCAACCGGCCCGATAAACTCATCTTT.

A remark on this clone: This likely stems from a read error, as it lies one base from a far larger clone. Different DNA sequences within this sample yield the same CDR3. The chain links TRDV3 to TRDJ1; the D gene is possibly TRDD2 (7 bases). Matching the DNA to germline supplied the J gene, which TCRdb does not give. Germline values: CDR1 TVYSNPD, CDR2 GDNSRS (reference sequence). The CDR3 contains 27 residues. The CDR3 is CAQKKVLFLPRTLLPGDLAKYTDKLIF. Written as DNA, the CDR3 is TGTGCCCAGAAGAAAGTACTGTTCCTACCTCGCACACTTTTACCGGGGGACCTCGCCAAGTACACTGATAAACTCATCTTT.

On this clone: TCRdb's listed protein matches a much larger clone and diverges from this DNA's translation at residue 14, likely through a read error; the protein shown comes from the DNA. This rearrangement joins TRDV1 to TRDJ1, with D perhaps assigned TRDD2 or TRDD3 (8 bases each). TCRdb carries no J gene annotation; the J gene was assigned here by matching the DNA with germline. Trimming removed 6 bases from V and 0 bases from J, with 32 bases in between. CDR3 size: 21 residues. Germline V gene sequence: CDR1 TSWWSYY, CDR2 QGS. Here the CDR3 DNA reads TGTGCTCTTGGCTTCCTACCCCTGTCGTACTGGGGGCTCCTGTACACCGATAAACTCATCTTT. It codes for CALGFLPLSYWGLLYTDKLIF.

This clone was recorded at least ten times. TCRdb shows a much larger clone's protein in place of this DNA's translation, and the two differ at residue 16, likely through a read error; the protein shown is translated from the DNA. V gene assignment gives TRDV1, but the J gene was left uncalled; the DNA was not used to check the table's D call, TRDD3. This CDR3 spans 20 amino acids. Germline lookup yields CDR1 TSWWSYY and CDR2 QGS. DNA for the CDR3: TGTGCTCTTGGGGACCTAAGTAGGGGGCGTTTATGGACTGGGGGATGGAGGCTCATCTTT. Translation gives CALGDLSRGRLWTGGWRLIF.

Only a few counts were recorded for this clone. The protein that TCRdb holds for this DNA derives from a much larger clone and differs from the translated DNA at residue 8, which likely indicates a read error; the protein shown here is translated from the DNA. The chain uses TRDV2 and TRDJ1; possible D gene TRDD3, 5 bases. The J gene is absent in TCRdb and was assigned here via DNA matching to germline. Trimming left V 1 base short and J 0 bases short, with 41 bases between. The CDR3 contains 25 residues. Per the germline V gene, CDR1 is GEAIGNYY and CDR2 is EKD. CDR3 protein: CACDTGLISGSGCHPPKWYTDKLIF. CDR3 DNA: TGTGCCTGTGACACGGGCCTTATTTCAGGGTCGGGATGTCACCCCCCAAAGTGGTACACCGATAAACTCATCTTT.

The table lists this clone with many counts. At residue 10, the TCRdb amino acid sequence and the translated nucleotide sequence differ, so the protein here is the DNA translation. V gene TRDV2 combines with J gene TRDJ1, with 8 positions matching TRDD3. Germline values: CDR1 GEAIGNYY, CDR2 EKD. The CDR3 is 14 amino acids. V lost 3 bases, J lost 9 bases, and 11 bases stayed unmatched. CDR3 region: CACDPMGDFAELIF. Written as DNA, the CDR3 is TGTGCCTGTGACCCTATGGGGGATTTTGCAGAACTCATCTTT.

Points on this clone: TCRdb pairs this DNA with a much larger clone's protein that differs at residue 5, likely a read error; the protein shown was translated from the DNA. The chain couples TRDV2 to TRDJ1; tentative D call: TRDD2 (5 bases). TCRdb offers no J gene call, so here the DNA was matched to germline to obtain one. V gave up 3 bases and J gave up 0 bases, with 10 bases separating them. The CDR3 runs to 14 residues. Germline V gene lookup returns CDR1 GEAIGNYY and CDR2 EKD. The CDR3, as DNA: TGTGCCTGTGACGGCCTTCTGAACACCGATAAACTCATCTTT. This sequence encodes CACDGLLNTDKLIF.

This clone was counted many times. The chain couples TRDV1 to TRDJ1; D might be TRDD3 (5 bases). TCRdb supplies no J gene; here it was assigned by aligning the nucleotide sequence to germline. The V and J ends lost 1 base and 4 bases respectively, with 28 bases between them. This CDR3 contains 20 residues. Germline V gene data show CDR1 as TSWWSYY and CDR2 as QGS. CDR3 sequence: CALGEPLLVLAMNSGDKLIF. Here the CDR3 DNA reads TGTGCTCTTGGGGAACCCCTATTGGTACTGGCCATGAATTCTGGCGATAAACTCATCTTT.

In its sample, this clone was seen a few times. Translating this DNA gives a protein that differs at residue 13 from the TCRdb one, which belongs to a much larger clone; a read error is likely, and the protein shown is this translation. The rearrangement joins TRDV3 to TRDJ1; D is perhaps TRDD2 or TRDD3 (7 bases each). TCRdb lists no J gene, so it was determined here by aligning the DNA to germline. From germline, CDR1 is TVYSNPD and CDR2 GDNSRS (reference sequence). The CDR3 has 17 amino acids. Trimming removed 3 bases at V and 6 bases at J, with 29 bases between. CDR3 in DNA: TGTGCCTTAATTTCCTTCCTGCCGGCTGGGGGCCTCAATAAACTCATCTTT. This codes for CALISFLPAGGLNKLIF. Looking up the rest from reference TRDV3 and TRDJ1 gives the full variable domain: CDKVTQSSPDQTVASGSEVVLLCTYDTVYSNPDLFWYRIRPDYSFQFVFYGDNSRSEGADFTQGRFSVKHILTQKAFHLVISPVRTEDSATYYCALISFLPAGGLNKLIFGKGTRVTVEP.

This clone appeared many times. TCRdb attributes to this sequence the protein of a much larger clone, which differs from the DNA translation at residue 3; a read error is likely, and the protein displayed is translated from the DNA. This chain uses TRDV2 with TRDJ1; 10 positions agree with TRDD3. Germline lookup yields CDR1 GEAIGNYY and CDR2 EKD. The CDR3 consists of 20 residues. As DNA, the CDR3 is TGTGCCTATGACACGCATCCCCGAATGCTGGGGGATAGGTACACCGATAAACTCATCTTT. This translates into CAYDTHPRMLGDRYTDKLIF.

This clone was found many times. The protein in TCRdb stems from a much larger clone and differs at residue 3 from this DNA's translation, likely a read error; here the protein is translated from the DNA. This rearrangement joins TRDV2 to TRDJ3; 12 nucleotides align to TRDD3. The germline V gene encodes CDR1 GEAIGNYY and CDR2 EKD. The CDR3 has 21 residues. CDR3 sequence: CAYDTLLGDTRSSWDTRQMFF. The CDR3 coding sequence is TGTGCCTATGACACTTTACTGGGGGATACACGATCCTCCTGGGACACCCGACAGATGTTTTTC.

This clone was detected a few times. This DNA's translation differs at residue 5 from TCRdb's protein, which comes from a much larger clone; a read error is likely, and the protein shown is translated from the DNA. CDR3 bases: TGTGCTCTTGGGGGACTCCACCACGTACTGGACATACACAAAGCTTCACTTTACACCGATAAACTCATCTTT. It encodes CALGGLHHVLDIHKASLYTDKLIF. The chain recombines TRDV1 with TRDJ1, with D tentatively TRDD3 (5 bases). TCRdb carries no J gene annotation; the J gene was assigned here by matching the DNA with germline. Germline V gene data show CDR1 as TSWWSYY and CDR2 as QGS. The CDR3 totals 24 residues. V dropped 4 bases and J dropped 0 bases, with 39 bases sitting between them.